The clone carrying this T cell receptor beta chain was detected only a few times. These data come from a study of blood T cell repertoires in COVID-19. Looking at the study overall: The cDNA or gDNA used as material had been derived from T cells, B-cell-depleted T cells, or PBMCs.

As processed by the authors: For nucleated cells, counts were estimated from reference gene primer amplification. This table comes from immunoSEQ multiplex PCR, and its TCRdb copy is limited to in-frame clones, with some not included. From that table come the V and J calls and clone size; the DNA was used to work out D and trimming. The data hold 140,000 or so clones, with roughly 83% observed a single time. Trimming stripped 6 bases from V and 0 bases from J, with 12 bases between. The CDR3 contains 16 residues. Germline V gene sequence: CDR1 SGHAT, CDR2 FQNNGV. The TCR comes from a woman of 80 years or more with acute or convalescent COVID-19. The chain carries TRBV11-2 and TRBJ1-6; D is ambiguous. Sequenced: peripheral blood. The CDR3 DNA follows: TGTGCCAGCAGTCACTCGGTAGACTCCTATAATTCACCCCTCCACTTT. It encodes CASSHSVDSYNSPLHF.